The 3 T cell receptor beta chains presented below share a single source sample, sequenced in a study of cytomegalovirus exposure and HLA in healthy donors. Sequenced by immunoSEQ multiplex PCR; TCRdb stores in-frame clones only, minus some. The table has roughly 120,000 clones, about 88% seen once; the top ten hold about 2.1%. The sequenced sample was PBMCs. These TCRs come from a woman under 30 in good health and CMV-seronegative.

The CDR3 nucleotides are TGTGCCAGCAGCTTCCAGGGGGCAGGACTCTACGAGCAGTACTTC. Its protein product is CASSFQGAGLYEQYF. V and J are TRBV7-3 and TRBJ2-7, with TRBD1 identical over 8 bases. Looked up from germline, CDR1 is SGHTA and CDR2 is FQGTGA. The J segment lost 3 bases and the V segment lost 3 bases, leaving 7 bases of the junction unmatched. This CDR3 comprises 15 residues.

The rearrangement joins TRBV30 to TRBJ2-7; 8 bases are a match to TRBD1. CDR1 is GTSNPN and CDR2 is SVGIG in the germline V gene (reference sequence). The CDR3 sequence is 13 residues long. V lost 4 bases to trimming and J lost 4 bases; unmatched junction nucleotides: 6. As DNA, the CDR3 is TGTGCCTGGACAGGTGACAGGGGTTACGAGCAGTACTTC. This gives the protein CAWTGDRGYEQYF.

This chain links TRBV29-1 with TRBJ2-7; 10 nucleotides match TRBD1. V gave up 7 bases and J gave up 3 bases; unmatched junction bases: 6. Germline-derived CDR1 and CDR2 are SQVTM and ANQGSEA. The CDR3 runs 13 residues. The CDR3 DNA reads as TGCAGCGCAGGGACAGGGGCCATCTACGAGCAGTACTTC. Protein sequence: CSAGTGAIYEQYF.